The rows below give T cell receptor beta chains drawn from one sample of a study of T cell clonotyping in hematopoietic cell transplantation. Produced via immunoSEQ multiplex PCR; TCRdb's table is partial and in-frame only. The top ten clones hold over 1.5% of a sample with 25,000 to 30,000 clones, approximately 81% of them seen once. Specimen: peripheral blood mononuclear cells, collected before stem cell transplant. The receptor set was obtained from a man in his forties or fifties with acute myeloid leukemia. Some clones in this sample may be carry-over from other donors' samples. CDR3s include the opening cysteine and the closing phenylalanine or tryptophan. Fields, in order: J gene, clone size, V gene, D gene, CDR3 protein, CDR3 DNA. A D gene is named only where the DNA matches it firmly. A row's size may be missing; if present it is once, few, many or a size class.

TRBJ2-7 | . | TRBV13 | . | CASSFKSWALRGEQYF | TGTGCCAGCAGCTTTAAAAGCTGGGCCCTCCGAGGCGAGCAGTACTTC
TRBJ1-5 | few | TRBV6-1 | . | CASSEGESWPQHF | TGTGCCAGCAGTGAGGGTGAGAGCTGGCCCCAGCATTTT
TRBJ2-1 | . | TRBV11-3 | TRBD2 | CASSSGTSGSVKEQFF | TGTGCCAGCAGCTCAGGCACTAGCGGGAGTGTTAAGGAGCAGTTCTTC
TRBJ2-5 | . | TRBV11-2 | . | CASSLDREETQYF | TGTGCCAGCAGCCTAGACAGAGAAGAGACCCAGTACTTC
TRBJ1-5 | . | TRBV30 | . | CAWRESHDQPQHF | TGTGCCTGGAGAGAGTCCCATGATCAGCCCCAGCATTTT
TRBJ1-2 | once | TRBV29-1 | . | CSVRMGLGGYTF | TGCAGCGTCCGGATGGGGTTGGGAGGCTACACCTTC
TRBJ1-2 | . | TRBV4-3 | . | CASSPIAVNYGYTF | TGCGCCAGCAGCCCCATTGCAGTTAACTATGGCTACACCTTC
TRBJ1-2 | . | TRBV5-6 | TRBD1 | CASSWDRELGYGYTF | TGTGCCAGCAGCTGGGACAGGGAGTTGGGCTATGGCTACACCTTC
TRBJ1-3 | . | TRBV7-6 | . | CASSLERLSSGNTIYF | TGTGCCAGCAGCTTAGAACGTCTTAGCTCTGGAAACACCATATATTTT
TRBJ2-7 | . | TRBV6-5 | . | CASGRTYEQYF | TGTGCCAGCGGCAGAACCTACGAGCAGTACTTC
TRBJ1-2 | . | TRBV6-5 | TRBD1 | CASMQGGGYGYTF | TGTGCCAGCATGCAGGGGGGTGGGTATGGCTACACCTTC
TRBJ2-3 | . | TRBV29-1 | . | CSVEQLEWSTQYF | TGCAGCGTTGAACAACTGGAGTGGAGTACGCAGTATTTT
TRBJ1-2 | . | TRBV6-5 | . | CASSPHEGRFYGYTF | TGTGCCAGCAGCCCCCACGAGGGGCGCTTCTATGGCTACACCTTC
TRBJ1-2 | few | TRBV10-3 | . | CAISTQGYGYTF | TGTGCCATCAGCACCCAGGGGTATGGCTACACCTTC
TRBJ2-5 | . | TRBV28 | TRBD1 | CASDTGGPETQYF | TGTGCCAGCGATACAGGGGGACCAGAGACCCAGTACTTC
TRBJ2-7 | . | TRBV6-1 | . | CASSDGLGERNF | TGTGCCAGCAGTGATGGACTGGGAGAGAGAAACTTC
TRBJ1-2 | . | TRBV5-4 | . | CASSLDRSYYGYTF | TGTGCCAGCAGCTTAGACAGGAGCTACTATGGCTACACCTTC
TRBJ1-1 | . | TRBV19 | TRBD1 | CASSIMGGQTNTEAFF | TGTGCCAGTAGTATAATGGGGGGACAGACGAACACTGAAGCTTTCTTT
TRBJ1-2 | once | TRBV7-9 | . | CASSSGQTHYGYTF | TGTGCCAGCAGCTCCGGACAGACTCACTATGGCTACACCTTC
TRBJ1-2 | . | TRBV6-6 | TRBD1 | CASSYPDLTGSLGYTF | TGTGCCAGCAGTTACCCTGATCTGACAGGGTCCCTCGGCTACACCTTC
TRBJ1-2 | . | TRBV7-9 | . | CASSLRAADYGYTF | TGTGCCAGCAGCTTAAGGGCAGCAGATTATGGCTACACCTTC
TRBJ1-1 | . | TRBV6-1 | . | CASSEWLEAFF | TGTGCCAGCAGTGAATGGTTAGAAGCTTTCTTT
TRBJ1-3 | . | TRBV13 | . | CASSLNTISGNTIYF | TGTGCCAGCAGCTTAAACACCATCTCTGGAAACACCATATATTTT
TRBJ2-2 | . | TRBV7-3 | . | CASSQGPDGRPGELFF | TGTGCCAGCAGCCAAGGACCGGATGGTCGGCCCGGGGAGCTGTTTTTT
TRBJ2-1 | . | TRBV7-8 | . | CASSRRGHEQFF | TGTGCCAGCAGCCGGCGAGGGCATGAGCAGTTCTTC
TRBJ1-6 | large | TRBV4-1 | TRBD1 | CASSQPGQYNSPLHF | TGCGCCAGCAGCCAGCCGGGACAGTATAATTCACCCCTCCACTTT
TRBJ2-2 | . | TRBV6-6 | . | CASSRGVGELFF | TGTGCCAGCAGCCGGGGCGTCGGGGAGCTGTTTTTT
TRBJ2-1 | . | TRBV9 | . | CASSLGGGPTNEQFF | TGTGCCAGCAGCCTTGGGGGGGGGCCTACCAATGAGCAGTTCTTC
TRBJ1-1 | . | TRBV19 | . | CASSQSQINTEAFF | TGTGCCAGTAGTCAGAGCCAGATTAACACTGAAGCTTTCTTT
TRBJ2-3 | . | TRBV6-6 | . | CASSYNFWADTQYF | TGTGCCAGCAGTTACAATTTTTGGGCAGATACGCAGTATTTT
TRBJ2-5 | . | TRBV7-2 | TRBD1 | CASSRQGKKTQYF | TGTGCCAGCAGTCGACAGGGTAAGAAGACCCAGTACTTC
TRBJ1-2 | few | TRBV5-8 | . | CASSLQGGGYTF | TGTGCCAGCAGCCTACAGGGTGGGGGCTACACCTTC
TRBJ2-1 | once | TRBV20-1 | . | CSAENYNEQFF | TGCAGTGCTGAAAACTACAATGAGCAGTTCTTC
TRBJ1-3 | . | TRBV2 | TRBD1 | CAGGELQGVSGNTIYF | TGTGCCGGAGGGGAGTTGCAGGGGGTCTCTGGAAACACCATATATTTT
TRBJ1-1 | . | TRBV14 | . | CASSQVRVGRTEAFF | TGTGCCAGCAGCCAAGTGCGGGTTGGGCGTACTGAAGCTTTCTTT
TRBJ2-5 | . | TRBV5-4 | TRBD1 | CASSGEQGYVQETQYF | TGTGCCAGCAGCGGGGAACAGGGGTATGTCCAAGAGACCCAGTACTTC
TRBJ2-7 | . | TRBV23-1 | TRBD2 | CASSHLGLVLDGQYF | TGCGCCAGCAGTCACCTGGGACTAGTATTGGACGGGCAGTACTTC
TRBJ1-5 | few | TRBV6-1 | . | CASAARGPQHF | TGTGCCAGCGCCGCTCGGGGGCCCCAGCATTTT
TRBJ1-6 | . | TRBV7-2 | . | CASSLTGLGSPLHF | TGTGCCAGCAGCTTAACGGGGTTGGGTTCACCCCTCCACTTT
TRBJ1-2 | . | TRBV6-5 | . | CASSSRGSKYGYTF | TGTGCCAGCAGTTCCCGGGGGTCTAAATATGGCTACACCTTC
TRBJ1-6 | . | TRBV30 | . | CAWSARLGHHF | TGTGCCTGGAGTGCCCGATTGGGACATCACTTT
TRBJ1-6 | . | TRBV7-3 | . | CASSLDGISPLHF | TGTGCCAGCAGCTTAGACGGTATTTCACCCCTCCACTTT
TRBJ2-3 | . | TRBV28 | . | CASSPWGRSTDTQYF | TGTGCCAGCAGTCCATGGGGGCGCAGCACAGATACGCAGTATTTT